Detailed here is one T cell receptor (beta chain). The data derive from a study of T cell responses to AZD1222 COVID-19 vaccine. Profiling relied on immunoSEQ multiplex PCR, and the TCRdb table lists in-frame clones only, not all of them. The sample records 68,000 or so clones, 80% to 85% being singletons. The CDR3 consists of 14 residues. Germline V gene lookup returns CDR1 LNHDA and CDR2 SQIVND (reference sequence). Trimming shortened V by 4 bases and J by 2 bases, and 12 bases separated the two germline ends. This TCR was recovered from an adult in good health. The specimen comprised peripheral blood, sampled on day 0 of AZD1222 vaccination. The gene calls are TRBV19 and TRBJ2-7; D possibly corresponds to TRBD1 (5 bases). The CDR3 DNA is TGTGCCAGTAGTAAGCAGGGTCTAACCTACGAGCAGTACTTC. As protein: CASSKQGLTYEQYF.